The source of this T cell receptor beta chain is a study of blood T cell repertoires in COVID-19. Participant ages covered about 18 to 100 years across 24 US areas. Recovered participants had two consecutive negative NP/OP PCR tests, healthcare professional clearance, or symptom resolution. Original methodology: How many nucleated cells were present was estimated from reference gene primer amplification. The table came from immunoSEQ multiplex PCR; TCRdb's copy has only in-frame clones and leaves some out. That table is the source of V, J and clone size, and D and trimming were worked out from the DNA. The data contain 300,000 or so clones, 70% to 90% of them singletons. V gave up 0 bases and J gave up 8 bases, with 10 bases separating them. The CDR3 length is 13 residues. From germline, CDR1 is ENHRY and CDR2 SYGVKD.

Source material: PBMCs or T cells enriched from blood (not recorded which). The chain combines TRBV10-3 with TRBJ1-2, with D maybe TRBD1 (6 bases). This TCR derives from a woman aged 25 to 45 who had recovered from COVID-19. CDR3 residues: CAISESLGGGYTF. The CDR3 DNA sequence: TGTGCCATCAGTGAGTCCCTAGGGGGAGGCTACACCTTC.